This T cell receptor beta chain was identified in a study of T cell changes during pregnancy in multiple sclerosis. The CDR3 is 17 amino acids. In germline, CDR1 is KGHSH, CDR2 LQKENI. V lost 1 base, J lost 6 bases, and 10 bases stayed unmatched. Data came from immunoSEQ multiplex PCR; TCRdb stores just in-frame clones and leaves some out. The sample comprises more than 35,000 clones, about 90% of which are singletons, and roughly 0.45% rests with the top ten. J is TRBJ2-2 and V is TRBV18; 8 positions match TRBD2. The starting material was CD4+ T cells from peripheral blood mononuclear cells, obtained in the third trimester of pregnancy. The sequence derives from a female donor in good health, enrolled as a control in a pregnancy study. CDR3 loop: CASSPRGGPGGSGELFF. In DNA form, the CDR3 reads TGTGCCAGCTCACCACGCGGGGGGCCCGGGGGATCCGGGGAGCTGTTTTTT.